This T cell receptor (beta chain) was sequenced for a study of blood T cells in healthy people across ages. Study overall: With template switching, about one barcoded beta molecule was captured per two T cells. General observations from the study: Diversity was higher, and naive CD4+ cells more numerous, in long-lived donors than in aged donors.

V was clipped by 4 bases and J by 2 bases, with 11 bases between them. This CDR3 spans 14 amino acids. The germline gives CDR1 ENHRY, CDR2 SYGVKD. A second PCR of 7 to 11 cycles used a sample-barcoded 5' primer and a J-beta primer mix. Each CDR3 protein gets one entry after TCRdb re-called the 5' RACE reads with MiXCR. The sample shows about 970,000 distinct CDR3 sequences, 45% to 60% of them seen only once. Regarding this clonotype: Its antigen is as yet unknown.

This receptor was taken from an older woman in good health. Input material: blood. J is TRBJ1-1 and V is TRBV10-3; weak D call: TRBD1 (5 bases). CDR3 nucleotides: TGTGCCATCAGTGGACAGAGAGATAACACTGAAGCTTTCTTT. It translates to CAISGQRDNTEAFF.